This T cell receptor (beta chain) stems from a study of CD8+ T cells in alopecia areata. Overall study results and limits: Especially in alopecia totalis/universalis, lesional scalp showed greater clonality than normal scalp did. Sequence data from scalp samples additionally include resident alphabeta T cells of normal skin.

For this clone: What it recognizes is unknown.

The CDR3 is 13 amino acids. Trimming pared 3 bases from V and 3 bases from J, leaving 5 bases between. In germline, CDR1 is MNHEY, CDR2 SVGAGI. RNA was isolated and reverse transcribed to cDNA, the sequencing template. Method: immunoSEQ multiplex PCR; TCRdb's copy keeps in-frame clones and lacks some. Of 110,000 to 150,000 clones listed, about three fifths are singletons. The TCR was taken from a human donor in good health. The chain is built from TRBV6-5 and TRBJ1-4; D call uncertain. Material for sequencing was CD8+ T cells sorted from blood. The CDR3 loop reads CASSYQANEKLFF. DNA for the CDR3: TGTGCCAGCAGTTATCAAGCTAATGAAAAACTGTTTTTT.